This TCR beta chain appears in the sequencing data of a study of technical replicates of blood from a few donors. This CDR3 is 17 amino acids long. V lost 3 bases, J lost 8 bases, and 13 bases stayed unmatched. CDR1 and CDR2 (germline): LGHNA, YNFKEQ. Data came from immunoSEQ multiplex PCR; TCRdb stores just in-frame clones and leaves some out. The sample has about 73,000 clones, 93% seen once. This chain connects TRBV4-2 to TRBJ2-1; 10 positions match TRBD2. Sequencing was done on a sample of T cells isolated from PBMCs. This TCR came from a human donor in good health. The CDR3 loop is CASSHRPASGGHDEQFF. CDR3 bases: TGTGCCAGCAGCCACCGACCAGCTAGCGGGGGCCACGATGAGCAGTTCTTC.